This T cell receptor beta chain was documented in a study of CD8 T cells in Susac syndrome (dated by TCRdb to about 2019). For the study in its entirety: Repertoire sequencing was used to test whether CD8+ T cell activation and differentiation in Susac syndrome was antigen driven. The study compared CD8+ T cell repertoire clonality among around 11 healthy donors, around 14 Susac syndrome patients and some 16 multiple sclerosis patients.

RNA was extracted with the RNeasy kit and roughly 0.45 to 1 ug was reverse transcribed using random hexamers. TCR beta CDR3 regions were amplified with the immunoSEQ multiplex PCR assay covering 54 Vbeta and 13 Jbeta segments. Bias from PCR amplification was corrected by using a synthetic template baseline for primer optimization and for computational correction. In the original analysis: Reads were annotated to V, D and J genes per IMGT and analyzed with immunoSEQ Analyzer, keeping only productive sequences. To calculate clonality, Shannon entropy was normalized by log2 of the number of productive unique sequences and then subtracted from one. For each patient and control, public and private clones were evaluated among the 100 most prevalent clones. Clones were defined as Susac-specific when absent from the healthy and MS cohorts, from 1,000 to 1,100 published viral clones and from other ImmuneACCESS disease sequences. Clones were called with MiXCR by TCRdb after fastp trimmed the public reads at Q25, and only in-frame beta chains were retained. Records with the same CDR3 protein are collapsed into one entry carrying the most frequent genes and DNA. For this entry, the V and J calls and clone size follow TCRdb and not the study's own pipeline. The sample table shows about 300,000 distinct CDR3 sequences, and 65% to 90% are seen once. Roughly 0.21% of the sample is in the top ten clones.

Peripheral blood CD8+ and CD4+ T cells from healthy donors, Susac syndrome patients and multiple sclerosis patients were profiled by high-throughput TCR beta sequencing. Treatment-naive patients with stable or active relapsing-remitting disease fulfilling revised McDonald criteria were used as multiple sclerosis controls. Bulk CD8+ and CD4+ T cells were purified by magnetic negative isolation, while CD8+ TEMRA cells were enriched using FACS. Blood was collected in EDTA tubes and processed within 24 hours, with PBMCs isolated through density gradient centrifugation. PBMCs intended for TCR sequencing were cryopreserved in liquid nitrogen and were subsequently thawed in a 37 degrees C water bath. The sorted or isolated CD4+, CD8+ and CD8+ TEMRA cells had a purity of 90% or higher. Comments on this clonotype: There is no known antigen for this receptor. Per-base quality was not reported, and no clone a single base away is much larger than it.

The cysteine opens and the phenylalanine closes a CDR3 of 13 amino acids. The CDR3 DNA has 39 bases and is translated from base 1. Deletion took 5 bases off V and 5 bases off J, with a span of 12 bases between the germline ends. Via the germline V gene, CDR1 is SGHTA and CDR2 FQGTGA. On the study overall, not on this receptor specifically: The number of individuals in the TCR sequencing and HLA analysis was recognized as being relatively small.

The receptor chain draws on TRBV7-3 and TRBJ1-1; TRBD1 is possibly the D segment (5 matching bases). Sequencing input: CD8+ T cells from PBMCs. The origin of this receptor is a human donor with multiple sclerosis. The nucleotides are TGTGCCAGCAGCCCGTCGGGGGGGACTGAAGCTTTCTTT. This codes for CASSPSGGTEAFF.